This T cell receptor (beta chain) was sequenced for a study of PD-1 blockade in classical Hodgkin lymphoma. Looking at the study overall: It was nivolumab at 3 mg/kg, given intravenously every 2 weeks, that patients received. Study results and caveats: By cycle point C4D1, TCR diversity had risen significantly in CD4+ cells (but not CD8+ cells). Complete responders' diversity at baseline resembled that of newly diagnosed patients. Patients starting nivolumab under 1 year after ASCT were excluded.

Remarks on this clone: The antigen remains undetermined.

V was shortened by 5 bases and J by 7 bases, with 9 bases between the two germline ends. Germline CDR1 LGHNT, CDR2 FRNRAP. CDR3 length: 12 amino acids. Every patient was affected by relapse after autologous stem cell transplantation, while exposure to brentuximab vedotin was not uniform. Magnetic negative selection was used to purify CD4+ T cells from PBMCs that had been thawed. Method: immunoSEQ multiplex PCR; TCRdb's copy keeps in-frame clones and lacks some. The sample holds fewer than 8,500 clones; approximately 80% are singletons and the top ten take over 3.5%. The material sequenced was CD4+ T cells from blood, taken at baseline. The chain links TRBV12-5 to TRBJ2-1; D is uncertain. The origin of this receptor is a human donor with classical Hodgkin lymphoma. CDR3 nucleotides: TGTGCTAGTGGTCTGTCTAGGAATGAGCAGTTCTTC. Amino acid sequence: CASGLSRNEQFF.